This entry describes one T cell receptor (beta chain). The CDR3 sequence is 15 residues long. Trimming left V 2 bases short and J 2 bases short, with 13 bases between. Germline assignment: CDR1 MNHEY and CDR2 SVGAGI. These data come from a study of cytomegalovirus exposure and HLA in healthy donors. Researchers ran the PCR with 60 Vbeta and 13 Jbeta primers. Clones were sequenced by immunoSEQ multiplex PCR, and TCRdb holds only the in-frame ones, with some missing. The repertoire holds some 170,000 clones, approximately 81% seen once, with about 2% in the top ten. The sample taken for sequencing was PBMCs. This TCR was sampled from a woman in her 30s in good health and CMV-seronegative. The V and J genes are TRBV6-5 and TRBJ2-7; no clear D. The CDR3 DNA follows: TGTGCCAGCAGTTACCGGTACAGTTCTGCCTACGAGCAGTACTTC. Its translation is CASSYRYSSAYEQYF.